This T cell receptor (beta chain) was retrieved from a study of T cell responses to AZD1222 COVID-19 vaccine. About the study: Combined were second doses at about 4 or about 12 weeks.

Here immunoSEQ multiplex PCR was the method, and the copy in TCRdb shows in-frame clones only, minus some. Of 150,000 to 200,000 clones listed, less than 95% were seen once; the top ten hold about 1.4%. V gave up 7 bases and J gave up 4 bases, with 10 bases separating them. The CDR3 loop spans 12 amino acids. The chain links TRBV12-3 or TRBV12-4 to TRBJ1-1, with D maybe TRBD1 (5 bases). This receptor was identified in an adult in good health. The sample in question was peripheral blood, obtained on day 0 of AZD1222 vaccination. CDR3 coding DNA: TGTGCCAGCAATTGGGGGTTCACTGAAGCTTTCTTT. It is translated as CASNWGFTEAFF.